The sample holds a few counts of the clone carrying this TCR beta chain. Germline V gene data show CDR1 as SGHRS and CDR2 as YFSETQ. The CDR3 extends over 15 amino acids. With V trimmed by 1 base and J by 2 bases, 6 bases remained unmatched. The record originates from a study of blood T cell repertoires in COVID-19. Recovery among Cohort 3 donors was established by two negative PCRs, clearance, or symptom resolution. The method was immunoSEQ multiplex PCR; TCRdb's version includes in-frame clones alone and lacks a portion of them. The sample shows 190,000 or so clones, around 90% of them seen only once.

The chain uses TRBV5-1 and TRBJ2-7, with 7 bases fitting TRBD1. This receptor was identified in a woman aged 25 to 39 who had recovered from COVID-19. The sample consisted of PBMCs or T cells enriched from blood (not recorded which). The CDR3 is CASSLPWDRPYEQYF. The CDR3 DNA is TGCGCCAGCAGCTTGCCTTGGGACAGACCCTACGAGCAGTACTTC.